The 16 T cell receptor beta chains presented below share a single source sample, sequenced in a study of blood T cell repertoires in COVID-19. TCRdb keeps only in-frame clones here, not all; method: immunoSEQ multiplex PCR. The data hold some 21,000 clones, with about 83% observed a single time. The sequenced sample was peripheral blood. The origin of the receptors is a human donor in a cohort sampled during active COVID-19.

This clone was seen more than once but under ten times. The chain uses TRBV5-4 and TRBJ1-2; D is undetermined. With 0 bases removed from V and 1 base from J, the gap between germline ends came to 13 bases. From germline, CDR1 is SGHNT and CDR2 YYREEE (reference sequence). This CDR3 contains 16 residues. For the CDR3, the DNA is TGTGCCAGCAGCTTGGGCGGAAGAGGCGATAACTATGGCTACACCTTC. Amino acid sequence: CASSLGGRGDNYGYTF.

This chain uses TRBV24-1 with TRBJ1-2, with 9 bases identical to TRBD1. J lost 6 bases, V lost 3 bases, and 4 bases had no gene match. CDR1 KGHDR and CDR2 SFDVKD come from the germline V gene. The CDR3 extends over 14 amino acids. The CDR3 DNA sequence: TGTGCCACCAGTGATGGGGACAGGGAGGATGGCTACACCTTC. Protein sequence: CATSDGDREDGYTF.

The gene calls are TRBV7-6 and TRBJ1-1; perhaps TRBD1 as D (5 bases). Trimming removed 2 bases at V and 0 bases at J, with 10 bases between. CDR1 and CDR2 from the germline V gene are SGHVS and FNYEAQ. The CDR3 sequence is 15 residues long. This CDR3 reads CASSLTQGMNTEAFF. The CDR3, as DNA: TGTGCCAGCAGCTTAACGCAGGGTATGAACACTGAAGCTTTCTTT.

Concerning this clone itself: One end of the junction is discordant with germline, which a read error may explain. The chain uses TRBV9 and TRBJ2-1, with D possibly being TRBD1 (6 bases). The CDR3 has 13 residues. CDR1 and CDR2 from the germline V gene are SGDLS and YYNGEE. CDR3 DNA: TGTGCCAGCAGCGCCAGGGGAGACATGGGCGGTCTCTTC. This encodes CASSARGDMGGLF.

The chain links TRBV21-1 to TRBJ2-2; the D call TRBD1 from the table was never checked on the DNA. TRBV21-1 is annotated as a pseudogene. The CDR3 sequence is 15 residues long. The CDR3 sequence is CASTWDTKNTGELFF. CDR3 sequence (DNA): TGTGCCAGCACATGGGACACGAAGAACACCGGGGAGCTGTTTTTT.

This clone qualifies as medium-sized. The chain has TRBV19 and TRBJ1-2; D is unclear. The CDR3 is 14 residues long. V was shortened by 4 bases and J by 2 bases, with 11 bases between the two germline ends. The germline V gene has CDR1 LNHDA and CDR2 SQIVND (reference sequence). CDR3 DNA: TGTGCCAGTAGTAGGAGAAGGGAGAACTATGGCTACACCTTC. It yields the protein CASSRRRENYGYTF.

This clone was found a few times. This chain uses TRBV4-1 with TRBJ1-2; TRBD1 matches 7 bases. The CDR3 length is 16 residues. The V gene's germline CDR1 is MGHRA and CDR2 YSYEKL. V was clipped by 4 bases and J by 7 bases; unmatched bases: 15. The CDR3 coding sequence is TGCGCCAGCAGCCCTGGACAGGCCTTTTCTAGTTCTGGCTACACCTTC. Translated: CASSPGQAFSSSGYTF.

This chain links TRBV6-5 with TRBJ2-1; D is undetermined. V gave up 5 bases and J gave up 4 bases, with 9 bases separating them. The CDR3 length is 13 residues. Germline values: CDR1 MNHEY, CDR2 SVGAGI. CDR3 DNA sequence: TGTGCCAGCAGTAAACTTGCATACAATGAGCAGTTCTTC. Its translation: CASSKLAYNEQFF.

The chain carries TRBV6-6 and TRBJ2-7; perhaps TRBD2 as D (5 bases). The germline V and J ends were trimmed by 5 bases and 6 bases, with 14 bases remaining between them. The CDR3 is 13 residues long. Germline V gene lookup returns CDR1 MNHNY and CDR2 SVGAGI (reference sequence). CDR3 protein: CASSPLGGREQYF. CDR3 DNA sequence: TGTGCCAGCAGTCCCCTTGGCGGGCGCGAGCAGTACTTC.

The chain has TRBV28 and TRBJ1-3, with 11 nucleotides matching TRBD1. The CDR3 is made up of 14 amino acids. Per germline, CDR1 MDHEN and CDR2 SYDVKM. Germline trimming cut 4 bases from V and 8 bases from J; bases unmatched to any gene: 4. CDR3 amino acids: CASSSGDRGYTIYF. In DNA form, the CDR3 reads TGTGCCAGCAGTTCGGGGGACAGGGGGTACACCATATATTTT.

The CDR3 reads CASSLRTAGDSPLHF. CDR3 nucleotide sequence: TGTGCCAGCAGCTTGAGGACAGCCGGGGATTCACCCCTCCACTTT. The chain employs TRBV5-4 and TRBJ1-6, with D possibly matching TRBD1 (6 bases). CDR1 SGHNT and CDR2 YYREEE come from the germline V gene (reference sequence). The germline V and J ends were trimmed by 1 base and 8 bases, with 13 bases remaining between them. The CDR3 runs to 15 residues.

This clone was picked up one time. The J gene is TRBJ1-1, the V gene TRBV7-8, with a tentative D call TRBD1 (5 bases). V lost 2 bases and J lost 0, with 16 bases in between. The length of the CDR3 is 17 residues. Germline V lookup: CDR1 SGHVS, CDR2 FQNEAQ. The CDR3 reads CASSLNRQTRLNTEAFF. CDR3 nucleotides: TGTGCCAGCAGCTTAAACCGACAGACCCGACTGAACACTGAAGCTTTCTTT.

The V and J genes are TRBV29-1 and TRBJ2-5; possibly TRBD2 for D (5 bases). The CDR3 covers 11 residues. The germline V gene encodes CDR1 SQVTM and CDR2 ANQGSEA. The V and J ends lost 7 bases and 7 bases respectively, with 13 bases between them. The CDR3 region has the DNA TGCAGCGAAACCTTTGCGGGGACCCAGTACTTC. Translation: CSETFAGTQYF.

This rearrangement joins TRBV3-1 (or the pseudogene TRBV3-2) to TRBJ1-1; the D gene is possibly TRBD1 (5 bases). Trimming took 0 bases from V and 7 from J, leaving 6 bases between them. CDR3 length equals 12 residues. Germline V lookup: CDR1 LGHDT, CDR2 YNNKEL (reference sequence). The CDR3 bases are TGTGCCAGCAGCCAAGAGGGACTTGAAGCTTTCTTT. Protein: CASSQEGLEAFF.

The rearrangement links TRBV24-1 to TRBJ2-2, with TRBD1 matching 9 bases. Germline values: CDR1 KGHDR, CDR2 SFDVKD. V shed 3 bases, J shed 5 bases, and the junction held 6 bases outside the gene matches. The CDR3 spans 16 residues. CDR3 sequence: CATSDDGTGYTGELFF. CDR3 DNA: TGTGCCACCAGTGATGACGGGACAGGGTATACCGGGGAGCTGTTTTTT.

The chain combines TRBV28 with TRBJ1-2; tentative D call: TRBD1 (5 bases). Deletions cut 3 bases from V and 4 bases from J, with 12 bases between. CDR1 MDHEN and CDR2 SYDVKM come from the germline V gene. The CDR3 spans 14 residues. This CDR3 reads CASSLKGVSYGYTF. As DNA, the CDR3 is TGTGCCAGCAGTTTGAAAGGGGTGAGCTATGGCTACACCTTC.